This TCR beta chain was identified in a study of T cells in Graves' hyperthyroidism and ophthalmopathy. Points from the study as a whole: Most thyroid-expanded clonotypes above 0.001 were also found in blood.

CDR3 length: 12 residues. Looked up from germline, CDR1 is MNHEY and CDR2 is SVGEGT. V lost 10 bases and J lost 6; bases outside the gene matches: 5. Amplification of TCR beta CDR3 regions was performed using RNA transcripts as template. During a first-round RT-PCR of the TCR CDR3, the HTBI primer set was used. TCRdb recomputed calls from the multiplex PCR reads with MiXCR, one row per CDR3 protein. The sample has 560,000 or so distinct CDR3 sequences; less than 20% are singletons. Fresh peripheral blood, about 9.3 ml, yielded the PBMCs. This clonotype was counted at least ten times. Its antigen is unidentified.

The clonotype was recovered from a man in his forties or fifties with Graves' ophthalmopathy. Sequenced: blood. The chain has TRBV6-2 or TRBV6-3 and TRBJ2-2, with 7 bases aligning to TRBD1. CDR3 sequence: CATRQGSGELFF. In DNA, the CDR3 is TGTGCCACTCGACAGGGTTCCGGGGAGCTGTTTTTT.